This T cell receptor beta chain was captured in a study of T cells after yellow fever vaccination. Findings and caveats of the study: Clones that expanded after primary vaccination mostly reappeared after the booster (roughly 97% CD4, about 91% CD8). It was a weaker secondary response, yet one that peaked faster, at day 5 versus 15.

This clonotype occurred many times. As yet, its antigen is unknown. Template switching with 5'RACE generated the TCR cDNA and added a universal primer site and UMIs. TCRdb called the 5' RACE reads again in MiXCR, with one record for every CDR3 protein. The top ten hold approximately 18% of the sample, which has some 240,000 distinct CDR3 sequences, more than 3.5% seen once. V shed 3 bases and J 8 bases; nucleotides not matched to a gene: 12. The germline gives CDR1 MGHRA, CDR2 YSYEKL. This CDR3 is 15 amino acids long. The TCR originated in a man younger than 35 who received the YFV17D yellow fever vaccine. Material: PBMCs, obtained 15 days after the yellow fever booster vaccination. The genes are TRBV4-1 and TRBJ1-2; 7 positions match TRBD1. CDR3 protein: CASSHLPGRGRGYTF. In nucleotides, the CDR3 is TGCGCCAGCAGCCACCTCCCGGGGAGGGGGCGCGGCTACACCTTC.